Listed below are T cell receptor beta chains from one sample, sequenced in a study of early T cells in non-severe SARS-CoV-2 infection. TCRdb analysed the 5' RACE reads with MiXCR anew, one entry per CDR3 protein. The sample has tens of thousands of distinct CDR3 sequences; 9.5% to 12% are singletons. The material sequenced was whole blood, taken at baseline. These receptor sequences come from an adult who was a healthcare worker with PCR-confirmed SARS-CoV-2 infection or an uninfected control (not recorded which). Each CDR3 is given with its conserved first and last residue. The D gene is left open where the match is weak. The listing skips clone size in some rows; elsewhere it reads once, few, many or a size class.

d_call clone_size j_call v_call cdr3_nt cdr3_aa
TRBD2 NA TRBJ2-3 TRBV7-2 TGTGCCAGCAGCTCCGGACTAGCGGGTAGAGATACGCAGTATTTT CASSSGLAGRDTQYF
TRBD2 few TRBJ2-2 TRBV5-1 TGCGCCAGCAGGACCCCCACCGGGACTAGCGGGACATCGAACACCGGGGAGCTGTTTTTT CASRTPTGTSGTSNTGELFF
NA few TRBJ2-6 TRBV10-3 TGTGCCATCAGTACAAGGGTAGGGGCCAACGTCCTGACTTTC CAISTRVGANVLTF
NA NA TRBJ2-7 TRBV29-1 TGCAGCGTGGGGATGGGAATAAGTCGTCGCCAGTACTTC CSVGMGISRRQYF
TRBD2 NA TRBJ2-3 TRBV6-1 TGTGCCAGCTCTAACCGGGGGGGAGCGCAGTATTTT CASSNRGGAQYF
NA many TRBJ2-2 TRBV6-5 TGTGCCACTCGGGCGGGGGCGTTCGCCGGGGAGCTGTTTTTT CATRAGAFAGELFF
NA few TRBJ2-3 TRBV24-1 TGTGCCACCAGTGATTTGGGTGGCCATACGCAGTATTTT CATSDLGGHTQYF
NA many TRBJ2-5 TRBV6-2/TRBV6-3 TGTGCCAGCAGTTTCGGAGAGACCCAGTACTTC CASSFGETQYF
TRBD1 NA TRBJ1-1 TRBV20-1 TGCAGTGCTAGAGATCGACGGACAGGGGTTACTGAAGCTTTCTTT CSARDRRTGVTEAFF
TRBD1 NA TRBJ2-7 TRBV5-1 TGCGCCAGCAGCCCGGGACAGGGCGCTAAGTACGAGCAGTACTTC CASSPGQGAKYEQYF
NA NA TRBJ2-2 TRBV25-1 TGTGCCAGCAGTGGTAGGGGAGCGACCGGGGAGCTGTTTTTT CASSGRGATGELFF
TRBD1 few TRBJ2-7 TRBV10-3 TGTGCCATCAGTGCGACAGGGGAATACGAGCAGTACTTC CAISATGEYEQYF
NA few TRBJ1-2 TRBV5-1 TGCGCCAGCAGCTTAGGACACGGGCCTACGATCCACTATGGCTACACCTTC CASSLGHGPTIHYGYTF
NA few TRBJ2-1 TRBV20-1 TGCATTCTATCTCCGGAGGCGGGGGCCAACAATGAGCAGTTCTTC CILSPEAGANNEQFF
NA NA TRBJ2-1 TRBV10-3 TGTGCCATCAGTGAGTCCGGCGGGCCCTACAATGAGCAGTTCTTC CAISESGGPYNEQFF